Listed below are T cell receptor beta chains from one sample, sequenced in a study of PD-1 blockade in mismatch repair-deficient tumors. Sequencing was performed with immunoSEQ multiplex PCR; in TCRdb, only in-frame clones are kept and a portion is missing. Of about 24,000 clones in the sample, 83% were seen once. This material consisted of peripheral blood, taken 12 weeks after starting pembrolizumab. The receptors shown here come from an adult with mismatch repair-deficient cancer. The CDR3 runs from the conserved cysteine through the conserved F or W. A D gene is named only where the DNA matches it firmly. Clone size is given for some rows only: seen once, a few or many times, or a class if the clone is expanded.

TRBJ1-6 | TRBD1 | NA | TRBV5-6 | CASSRRTGTVNSPLHF | TGTGCCAGCAGCAGACGAACCGGGACAGTTAATTCACCCCTCCACTTT
TRBJ2-5 | NA | NA | TRBV28 | CASSPQGSLGETQYF | TGTGCCAGCAGTCCGCAGGGGTCTCTAGGGGAGACCCAGTACTTC
TRBJ2-7 | NA | few | TRBV6-6 | CASSYSDTYEQYF | TGTGCCAGCAGTTACTCGGACACCTACGAGCAGTACTTC
TRBJ1-5 | NA | NA | TRBV5-8 | CASSSGALLHF | TGTGCCAGCAGCTCGGGGGCCCTTTTGCATTTT
TRBJ1-1 | NA | NA | TRBV7-9 | CASSFLRDNTEAFF | TGTGCCAGCAGCTTTCTAAGGGATAACACTGAAGCTTTCTTT
TRBJ2-4 | NA | NA | TRBV4-3 | CASSGIEHGIQYF | TGCGCCAGCAGCGGCATAGAACACGGCATTCAGTACTTC
TRBJ2-7 | TRBD2 | NA | TRBV30 | CAWSPRSSGRLSSYEQYF | TGTGCCTGGAGTCCCCGATCTAGCGGGAGGCTGAGCTCCTACGAGCAGTACTTC
TRBJ1-1 | NA | once | TRBV5-1 | CASGFGPQAFF | TGCGCCAGTGGATTTGGGCCTCAAGCTTTCTTT
TRBJ2-1 | TRBD1 | NA | TRBV5-4 | CASSPGQGVRNEQFF | TGTGCCAGCAGTCCGGGACAGGGGGTCCGTAATGAGCAGTTCTTC
TRBJ1-2 | TRBD1 | NA | TRBV6-5 | CASSSGTVSQALVLFF | TGTGCCAGCAGTTCCGGGACAGTCTCCCAAGCACTCGTCCTCTTCTTC
TRBJ1-2 | NA | few | TRBV6-1 | CASSEGTEANGYTF | TGTGCCAGCAGTGAGGGGACCGAGGCGAATGGCTACACCTTC
TRBJ1-2 | NA | few | TRBV6-5 | CASTIIYGYTF | TGTGCCAGCACGATAATCTATGGCTACACCTTC
TRBJ2-1 | TRBD1 | once | TRBV5-4 | CASSPRDRGGNEQFF | TGTGCCAGCAGCCCCCGGGACAGGGGAGGCAATGAGCAGTTCTTC
TRBJ2-2 | TRBD2 | NA | TRBV4-1 | CASSQPSSGRAGGELFF | TGCGCCAGCAGCCAACCGTCTAGCGGGAGGGCCGGCGGGGAGCTGTTTTTT
TRBJ2-7 | NA | few | TRBV5-1 | CASSYTYSESAYEQYF | TGCGCCAGCAGCTACACTTACAGCGAATCGGCCTACGAGCAGTACTTC
TRBJ2-7 | NA | NA | TRBV10-3 | CAISVGAHYEQYF | TGTGCCATCAGTGTCGGGGCCCACTACGAGCAGTACTTC
TRBJ2-3 | NA | NA | TRBV7-9 | CASTDGLVSTDTQYF | TGTGCCAGCACAGACGGGCTAGTTAGCACAGATACGCAGTATTTT
TRBJ2-3 | TRBD2 | NA | TRBV4-2 | CASSQGLAGGPSDTQYF | TGTGCCAGCAGCCAGGGACTAGCGGGAGGGCCTTCAGATACGCAGTATTTT
TRBJ2-2 | TRBD2 | NA | TRBV7-2 | CASSLRPGGPNTGELFF | TGTGCCAGCAGCCTCAGGCCGGGAGGGCCGAACACCGGGGAGCTGTTTTTT
TRBJ2-7 | NA | NA | TRBV10-2 | CASSSSGARGEQYF | TGCGCCAGCAGTTCCTCCGGGGCCCGGGGGGAGCAGTACTTC
TRBJ2-4 | NA | NA | TRBV12-2 | CASRLGGSGIKNIQYF | TGTGCAAGTCGCTTAGGTGGTAGCGGGATCAAAAACATTCAGTACTTC
TRBJ2-4 | NA | NA | TRBV4-1 | CASSQVRETPKNIQYF | TGCGCCAGCAGCCAAGTAAGGGAAACGCCCAAAAACATTCAGTACTTC
TRBJ2-1 | NA | NA | TRBV16 | CASSHWGSQGNEQFF | TGTGCCAGCAGCCATTGGGGGTCTCAGGGCAATGAGCAGTTCTTC
TRBJ2-7 | TRBD2 | NA | TRBV5-1 | CASSPGLAVAYEQYF | TGCGCCAGCAGCCCGGGACTAGCGGTAGCCTACGAGCAGTACTTC
TRBJ1-2 | NA | once | TRBV28 | CASSLGAANNYGYTF | TGTGCCAGCAGTTTAGGTGCAGCAAATAACTATGGCTACACCTTC
TRBJ1-1 | NA | NA | TRBV9 | CASSPEGGGEGDTEAFF | TGTGCCAGCAGCCCAGAGGGTGGGGGCGAGGGAGACACTGAAGCTTTCTTT
TRBJ2-7 | TRBD1 | once | TRBV30 | CAWRVFALDRVYF | TGTGCCTGGAGAGTGTTCGCTCTGGACAGGGTATACTTC
TRBJ1-1 | NA | once | TRBV30 | CAWSGNVNTEAFF | TGTGCCTGGAGTGGAAACGTGAACACTGAAGCTTTCTTT
TRBJ2-7 | TRBD1 | NA | TRBV4-2 | CASSQGGGQEYF | TGTGCCAGCAGCCAAGGAGGGGGCCAGGAGTACTTC
TRBJ2-7 | TRBD2 | NA | TRBV4-1 | CASSRLAGVSYEQYF | TGCGCCAGCAGCCGACTAGCGGGAGTTTCCTACGAGCAGTACTTC
TRBJ2-1 | TRBD1 | NA | TRBV5-1 | CASSLDQGAYNEQFF | TGCGCCAGCAGCTTGGACCAGGGGGCCTACAATGAGCAGTTCTTC
TRBJ2-5 | TRBD1 | NA | TRBV30 | CAGTPGTGETQYF | TGTGCCGGTACTCCAGGGACAGGAGAGACCCAGTACTTC
TRBJ2-1 | TRBD2 | NA | TRBV30 | CAWRGDYSGNNEQFF | TGTGCCTGGAGGGGGGACTATAGCGGAAACAATGAGCAGTTCTTC
TRBJ2-5 | NA | NA | TRBV19 | CASSISGAETQYF | TGTGCCAGTAGTATCAGCGGAGCAGAGACCCAGTACTTC
TRBJ1-5 | NA | NA | TRBV4-3 | CASSQDWGSGQPQHF | TGCGCCAGCAGCCAAGATTGGGGGAGCGGTCAGCCCCAGCATTTT
TRBJ2-3 | TRBD2 | NA | TRBV27 | CASRLGLAGGLPDTQYF | TGTGCCAGCAGGCTAGGGCTAGCGGGAGGTCTCCCAGATACGCAGTATTTT
TRBJ2-1 | TRBD1 | NA | TRBV14 | CASSQTGGADEQFF | TGTGCCAGCAGCCAAACAGGGGGCGCCGATGAGCAGTTCTTC
TRBJ2-1 | NA | NA | TRBV25-1 | CASSPGRTYNEQFF | TGTGCCAGCAGTCCGGGACGGACCTACAATGAGCAGTTCTTC
TRBJ2-1 | TRBD2 | NA | TRBV12-5 | CASGLVLSGTSGRASNEQFF | TGTGCTAGTGGTTTGGTACTTTCTGGGACTAGCGGGAGGGCCAGCAATGAGCAGTTCTTC
TRBJ1-1 | TRBD1 | NA | TRBV4-3 | CASSQVLDRPNTEAFF | TGCGCCAGCAGCCAAGTTTTGGACAGGCCGAACACTGAAGCTTTCTTT
TRBJ2-2 | NA | NA | TRBV4-3 | CASSQDFGGAGELFF | TGCGCCAGCAGCCAAGATTTCGGGGGAGCCGGGGAGCTGTTTTTT
TRBJ1-4 | TRBD1 | NA | TRBV18 | CASSPGQDNEKLFF | TGTGCCAGCTCACCGGGACAGGATAATGAAAAACTGTTTTTT
TRBJ2-6 | TRBD1 | NA | TRBV30 | CAWGTGGVSGANVLTF | TGTGCCTGGGGGACAGGGGGCGTATCTGGGGCCAACGTCCTGACTTTC
TRBJ2-7 | TRBD2 | few | TRBV6-6 | CASSYSGREAAYEQYF | TGTGCCAGCAGTTACTCGGGACGGGAGGCGGCCTACGAGCAGTACTTC
TRBJ2-3 | TRBD1 | NA | TRBV6-4 | CASSDSGTGGADTQYF | TGTGCCAGCAGTGACTCCGGGACAGGGGGCGCAGATACGCAGTATTTT
TRBJ2-2 | TRBD2 | NA | TRBV10-3 | CAISDRAGGNGELFF | TGTGCCATCAGTGACAGAGCGGGAGGGAATGGGGAGCTGTTTTTT
TRBJ1-1 | NA | NA | TRBV12-5 | CASGKQGVNTEAFF | TGTGCTAGTGGAAAACAGGGAGTTAACACTGAAGCTTTCTTT
TRBJ2-5 | TRBD2 | NA | TRBV30 | CAWNGLAGGIQETQYF | TGTGCCTGGAACGGACTAGCGGGAGGGATCCAGGAGACCCAGTACTTC
TRBJ1-1 | NA | NA | TRBV6-6 | CARSRGWNTEAFF | TGTGCCAGATCCCGCGGATGGAACACTGAAGCTTTCTTT
TRBJ1-2 | NA | NA | TRBV6-6 | CASSYSGAGGYTF | TGTGCCAGCAGTTACTCGGGGGCGGGTGGCTACACCTTC
TRBJ1-2 | NA | once | TRBV6-6 | CASSYSGPGYGYTF | TGTGCCAGCAGCTACAGCGGCCCCGGCTATGGCTACACCTTC
TRBJ1-1 | NA | NA | TRBV6-1 | CASREWLQGGDTEAFF | TGTGCCAGCAGGGAATGGTTACAGGGCGGCGACACTGAAGCTTTCTTT
TRBJ2-3 | NA | few | TRBV6-4 | CASSDSQGSTDTQYF | TGTGCCAGCAGTGACTCGCAGGGGAGCACAGATACGCAGTATTTT